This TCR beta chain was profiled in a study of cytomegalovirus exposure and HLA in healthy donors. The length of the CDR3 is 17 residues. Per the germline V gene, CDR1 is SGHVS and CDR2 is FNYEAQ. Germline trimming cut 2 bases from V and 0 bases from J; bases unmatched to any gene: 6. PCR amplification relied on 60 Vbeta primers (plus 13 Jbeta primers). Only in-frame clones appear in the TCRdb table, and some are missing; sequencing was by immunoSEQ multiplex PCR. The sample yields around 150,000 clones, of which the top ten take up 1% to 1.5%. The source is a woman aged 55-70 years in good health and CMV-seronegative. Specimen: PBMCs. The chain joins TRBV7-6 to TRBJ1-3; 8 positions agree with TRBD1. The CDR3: CASSLRGQDRSGNTIYF. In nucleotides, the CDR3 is TGTGCCAGCAGCTTAAGGGGACAGGACCGCTCTGGAAACACCATATATTTT.